This T cell receptor (beta chain) was recovered during a study of T cells in localized non-small cell lung cancer. TCRdb's table, derived via immunoSEQ multiplex PCR, lists solely in-frame clones and lacks some. The sample comprises 60,000 to 75,000 clones, about four fifths of which are singletons, and roughly 4.8% rests with the top ten. Details on this clone: As yet, its antigen is unknown.

Findings and caveats of the study: Within adjacent lung there appeared a median roughly 60 of the top 100 tumor clones. Uninvolved adjacent lung showed peak T cell clonality, exceeding tumor. A raised T cell density in blood coincided with lengthier overall survival.

Germline assignment: CDR1 SNHLY and CDR2 FYNNEI. With 3 bases removed from V and 1 base from J, the gap between germline ends came to 6 bases. This CDR3 has 13 residues. The clonotype was recovered from a man aged 40-75 years with stage II lung adenocarcinoma. V usage is TRBV2 and J usage is TRBJ1-1; D not resolved. The sample consisted of PBMCs, taken before any cancer treatment. The CDR3 loop reads CASSETGNTEAFF. Here the CDR3 DNA reads TGTGCCAGCAGTGAGACTGGGAACACTGAAGCTTTCTTT. The full variable domain, completed using reference TRBV2 and TRBJ1-1, is EPEVTQTPSHQVTQMGQEVILRCVPISNHLYFYWYRQILGQKVEFLVSFYNNEISEKSEIFDDQFSVERPDGSNFTLKIRSTKLEDSAMYFCASSETGNTEAFFGQGTRLTVV.